Presented here are 10 T cell receptor beta chains from one specimen sequenced in a study of cytomegalovirus exposure and HLA in healthy donors. 13 Jbeta primers and 60 Vbeta primers were used for the PCR. TCRdb keeps only in-frame clones here, not all; method: immunoSEQ multiplex PCR. The sample lists 180,000 or so clones, about 9% seen once, with 1% to 1.5% in the top ten. Sequenced input: PBMCs. The receptors shown here come from a woman in her twenties or thirties in good health and CMV-seropositive.

The chain recombines TRBV6-5 with TRBJ2-2; no clear D gene. CDR1 is MNHEY and CDR2 is SVGAGI in the germline V gene. The CDR3 has 13 residues. Trimming took off 6 bases at V and 10 bases at J, with 15 bases between the two ends. CDR3 amino acids: CASSPFTASELFF. The CDR3 DNA is TGTGCCAGCAGCCCTTTTACAGCTTCGGAGCTGTTTTTT.

The V and J genes are TRBV10-1 and TRBJ2-7, with 8 positions matching TRBD1. This CDR3 region has 16 residues. Germline CDR1 reads WNHNN; CDR2 reads SYGVQD (reference sequence). With V trimmed by 0 bases and J by 5 bases, 9 bases remained unmatched. CDR3 in DNA: TGCGCCAGCAGTGAGTCGGTAGCAGGGGGCATGAACGAGCAGTACTTC. Residues: CASSESVAGGMNEQYF.

The chain is built from TRBV6-4 and TRBJ2-6, with a weak D call TRBD2 (6 bases). CDR3 size: 15 residues. The germline CDR1 and CDR2 sequences are MRHNA and SNTAGT. The ends were cut back, 1 base at V and 2 bases at J, with 6 bases in the middle. CDR3 residues: CASSDWRAGANVLTF. The CDR3 DNA reads as TGTGCCAGCAGTGACTGGAGGGCTGGGGCCAACGTCCTGACTTTC.

In the case of this clone: Compared with germline, one end of the junction differs, possibly owing to a read error. The V and J genes are TRBV4-2 and TRBJ2-7; 8 bases line up with TRBD1. The germline gives CDR1 LGHNA, CDR2 YNFKEQ. The CDR3 covers 15 residues. This chain's CDR3 is CASSQGTGSLYERYF. CDR3 in DNA: TGTGCCAGCAGCCAGGGGACAGGTAGTCTCTACGAGCGGTACTTC.

The chain employs TRBV4-1 and TRBJ2-7, with no clear D. Germline-derived CDR1 and CDR2 are MGHRA and YSYEKL. This CDR3 is built from 12 residues. Trimming pared 1 base from V and 8 bases from J, leaving 9 bases between. The CDR3 DNA follows: TGCGCCAGCAGCCAAGGGTCAGACAAGCAGTACTTC. Translated: CASSQGSDKQYF.

This clone was seen more than once but under ten times. The same CDR3 arises from other DNA sequences in this sample as well. The CDR3 region has the DNA TGCGCCAGCAGCCAAGAAGGGGGTCAGCCCCAGCATTTT. This translates into CASSQEGGQPQHF. The genes are TRBV4-1 and TRBJ1-5; D possibly corresponds to TRBD1 (6 bases). Trimming left V 0 bases short and J 6 bases short, with 6 bases between. Germline values: CDR1 MGHRA, CDR2 YSYEKL. The CDR3 is 13 residues long.

V is TRBV13 and J is TRBJ2-4, with D possibly being TRBD1 (6 bases). Germline V gene sequence: CDR1 PRHDT, CDR2 FYEKMQ (reference sequence). This CDR3 has 16 residues. V was pared by 0 bases and J by 0 bases, with 9 bases between. The CDR3 region is CASSLGGHLAKNIQYF. The CDR3 DNA follows: TGTGCCAGCAGCTTAGGGGGACATCTAGCCAAAAACATTCAGTACTTC.

CDR3 region: CASSPSGYTDTQYF. The DNA of the CDR3 is TGTGCCAGCAGCCCTAGCGGATACACAGATACGCAGTATTTT. The chain couples TRBV11-3 to TRBJ2-3; TRBD2 matches at 7 bases. The CDR3 is made up of 14 amino acids. Germline CDR1 and CDR2: SGHNT and YENEEA. Trimming at V came to 5 bases and at J to 2 bases, leaving 4 bases not matched to a gene.

The chain uses TRBV5-5 and TRBJ2-7; 7 bases are shared with TRBD1. CDR1 is SGHKS and CDR2 is YYEKEE in the germline V gene (reference sequence). Losses at the gene ends were 4 bases for V and 2 bases for J; bases not matched to a gene: 9. The CDR3 is 15 residues long. The CDR3 DNA sequence: TGTGCCAGCAGCGTAGGGGGACAGCCGACCTACGAGCAGTACTTC. Its translation is CASSVGGQPTYEQYF. Full variable domain (remainder filled in from reference TRBV5-5 and TRBJ2-7): DAGVTQSPTHLIKTRGQQVTLRCSPISGHKSVSWYQQVLGQGPQFIFQYYEKEERGRGNFPDRFSARQFPNYSSELNVNALLLGDSALYLCASSVGGQPTYEQYFGPGTRLTVT.

The chain uses TRBV9 and TRBJ2-2; 11 nucleotides agree with TRBD2. This CDR3 is built from 15 residues. The V and J ends lost 7 bases and 1 base, in that order; junction bases with no gene match: 3. The germline CDR1 and CDR2 sequences are SGDLS and YYNGEE. The CDR3 DNA sequence: TGTGCCAGCCGAGGGACTAGCGGGAACACCGGGGAGCTGTTTTTT. Translation gives CASRGTSGNTGELFF. The whole variable domain, remainder taken from reference TRBV9 and TRBJ2-2, is DSGVTQTPKHLITATGQRVTLRCSPRSGDLSVYWYQQSLDQGLQFLIQYYNGEERAKGNILERFSAQQFPDLHSELNLSSLELGDSALYFCASRGTSGNTGELFFGEGSRLTVL.